The present entry profiles one T cell receptor beta chain with its context. Its antigen is still unknown. For each subset, genomic DNA was distributed in equal portions over several immunoSEQ plates. It was roughly 190 ng DNA, 33,000 or so T cell genomes, that sorted-subset replicate PCRs used. Assay used: immunoSEQ multiplex PCR; TCRdb lists only in-frame clones, some missing. This table has 1.4 million or so clones, about 98.5% appearing once. This record belongs to a study of shared clonotypes between healthy human individuals. On the study more broadly: A donor's plate count was three for CD4 naive and three for CD4 memory; CD8 naive had two and CD8 memory one. Broader study findings: Blood alone was sampled, and tissue repertoires likely differ.

Germline V gene data show CDR1 as MNHEY and CDR2 as SVGAGI. The CDR3 totals 15 residues. V lost 0 bases, J lost 5 bases, and 3 bases stayed unmatched. Input material: naive CD4+ T cells sorted from blood. Regarding subset: CD45RA+ positively selected. The chain employs TRBV6-5 and TRBJ2-1; TRBD2 matches 8 bases. The source is a young man in good health. The CDR3 spells CASSYSGRDNNEQFF. DNA of the CDR3: TGTGCCAGCAGTTACTCCGGGAGGGATAACAATGAGCAGTTCTTC.